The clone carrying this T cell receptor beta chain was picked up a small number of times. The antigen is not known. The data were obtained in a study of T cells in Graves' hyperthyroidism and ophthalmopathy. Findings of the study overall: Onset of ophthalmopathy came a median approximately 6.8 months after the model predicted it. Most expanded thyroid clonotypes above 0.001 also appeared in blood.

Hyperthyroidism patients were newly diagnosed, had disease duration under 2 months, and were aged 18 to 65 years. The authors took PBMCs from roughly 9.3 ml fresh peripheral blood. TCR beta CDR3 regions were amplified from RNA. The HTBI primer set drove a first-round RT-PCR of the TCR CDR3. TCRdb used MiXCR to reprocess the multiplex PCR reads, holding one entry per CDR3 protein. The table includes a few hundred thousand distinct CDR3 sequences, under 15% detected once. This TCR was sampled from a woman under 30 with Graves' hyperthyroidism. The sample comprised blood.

The CDR3 loop reads CASSQGTEHYGYTF. In DNA, the CDR3 is TGCGCCAGCAGCCAAGGGACGGAACACTATGGCTACACCTTC. This sequence joins TRBV4-1 and TRBJ1-2, with D unresolved. The CDR3 has 14 residues. V lost 1 base and J lost 3, with 9 bases in between. The V gene's germline CDR1 is MGHRA and CDR2 YSYEKL.